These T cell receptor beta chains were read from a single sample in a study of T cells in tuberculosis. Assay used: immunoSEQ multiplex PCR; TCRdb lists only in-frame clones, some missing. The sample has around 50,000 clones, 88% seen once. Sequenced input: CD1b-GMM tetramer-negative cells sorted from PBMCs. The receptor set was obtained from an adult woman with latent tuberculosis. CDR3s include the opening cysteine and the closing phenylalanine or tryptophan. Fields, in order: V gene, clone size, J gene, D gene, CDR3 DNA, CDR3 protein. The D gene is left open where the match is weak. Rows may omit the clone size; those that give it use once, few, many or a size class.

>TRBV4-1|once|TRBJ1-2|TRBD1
TGCGCCAGCAGCCAAGGCCGACAGGGGGTCTATGGCTACACCTTC
CASSQGRQGVYGYTF
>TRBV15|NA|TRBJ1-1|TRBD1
TGTGCCACCGCGGGGACAGGGGGCAGGACTGAAGCTTTCTTT
CATAGTGGRTEAFF
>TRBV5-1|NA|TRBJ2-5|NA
TGCGCCAGCAGCTTGGCGGGTGTGCGAGAGACCCAGTACTTC
CASSLAGVRETQYF
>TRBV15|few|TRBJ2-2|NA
TGTGCCACCAGCAGAGAGCGGGGCGACACCGGGGAGCTGTTTTTT
CATSRERGDTGELFF
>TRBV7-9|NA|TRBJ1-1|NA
TGTGCCAGCAGCTTTTTTCCGGGGGACACTGAAGCTTTCTTT
CASSFFPGDTEAFF
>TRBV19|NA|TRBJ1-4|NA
TGTGCCAGTAGTATTACGGGTGTAGCAACTAATGAAAAACTGTTTTTT
CASSITGVATNEKLFF
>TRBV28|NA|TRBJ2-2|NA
TGTGCCAGCAGTTTCGGTGGAGCGCACGGGGAGCTGTTTTTT
CASSFGGAHGELFF
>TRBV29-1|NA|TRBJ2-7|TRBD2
TGCAAACCATGGGGTCCTAGCGGAGCTTACGAGCAGTACTTC
CKPWGPSGAYEQYF
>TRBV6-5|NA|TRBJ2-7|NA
TGTGCCAGCAGTTCCGGACTGAGTTCGTACGAGCAGTACTTC
CASSSGLSSYEQYF
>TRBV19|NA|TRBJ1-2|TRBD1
TGTGCCAGTAGTAAGTTGGACAGGAGGGAAGTAAGATATGGCTACACCTTC
CASSKLDRREVRYGYTF
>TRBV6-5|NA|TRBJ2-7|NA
TGTGCCAGCAGTTACGTCTCCGCACAGGGCTACGAGCAGTACTTC
CASSYVSAQGYEQYF
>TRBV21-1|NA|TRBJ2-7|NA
TGTGCCAGAGAACTAGCGGGGGTTACTTCCTACGAGCAGTACTTC
CARELAGVTSYEQYF
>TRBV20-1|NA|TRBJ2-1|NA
TGCAGTGCCCTCCGTGACAATGAGCAGTTCTTC
CSALRDNEQFF
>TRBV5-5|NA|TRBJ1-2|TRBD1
TGTGCCAGCAGCTGGGACAGGGGGAACTATGGCTACACCTTC
CASSWDRGNYGYTF
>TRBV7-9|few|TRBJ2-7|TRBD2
TGTGCCAGCAGCTTATACAGCGGGGGCCTTTCATACGAGCAGTACTTC
CASSLYSGGLSYEQYF
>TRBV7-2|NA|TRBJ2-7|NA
TGTGCCAGCAGCTTAGGTGGGTTCCGGACTGTCTCCGAGCAGTACTTC
CASSLGGFRTVSEQYF
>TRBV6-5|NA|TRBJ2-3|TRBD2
TGTGCCAGCAGACCGAACCTAGCGGGAGCGGAAAAGTATTTT
CASRPNLAGAEKYF
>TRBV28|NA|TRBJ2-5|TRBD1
TGTGCCAGCAGCGACAGGGGACAAGAGACCCAGTACTTC
CASSDRGQETQYF
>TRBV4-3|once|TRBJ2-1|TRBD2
TGCGCCAGCAGCCAAGATGGACTAGCCCATGAGCAGTTCTTC
CASSQDGLAHEQFF
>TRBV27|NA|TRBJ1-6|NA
TGTGCCAGCAGTTTATGGGGGGAAAACTATTCACCCCTCCACTTT
CASSLWGENYSPLHF